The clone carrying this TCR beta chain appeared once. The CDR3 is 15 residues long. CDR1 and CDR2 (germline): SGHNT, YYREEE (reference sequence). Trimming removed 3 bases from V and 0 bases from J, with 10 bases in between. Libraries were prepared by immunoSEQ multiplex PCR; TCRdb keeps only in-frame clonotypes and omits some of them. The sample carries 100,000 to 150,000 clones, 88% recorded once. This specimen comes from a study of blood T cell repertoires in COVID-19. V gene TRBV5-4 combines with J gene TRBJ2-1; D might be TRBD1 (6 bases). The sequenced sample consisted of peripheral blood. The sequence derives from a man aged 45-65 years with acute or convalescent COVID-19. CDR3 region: CASSSTGDSYNEQFF. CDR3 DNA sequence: TGTGCCAGCAGCTCGACAGGAGACTCCTACAATGAGCAGTTCTTC.